The T cell receptor beta chain described here comes from a study of T cells after yellow fever vaccination (dated by TCRdb to about 2019). Regarding the complete study: The SMART-Seq v4 Ultra Low Input RNA kit was used to prepare libraries from fractions with low cell numbers. Bulk TCR alpha and beta repertoires were sequenced longitudinally to track T-cell clones before and after primary and booster YFV17D yellow fever vaccination. Two healthy male donors made up the cohort, one aged 18 to 29 years and the other aged 30 to 39 years. Bulk PBMC replicates and cell subsets were isolated from blood drawn at multiple timepoints before and after both primary and secondary immunization.

The V and J ends are trimmed by 0 bases and 1 base, leaving 7 bases between them. From a lookup of the germline V gene (reference sequence), CDR1 and CDR2 are SEHNR and FQNEAQ. Its CDR3 holds 15 amino acids, cysteine through phenylalanine. Only the CDR3 DNA is retained, 45 bases long and in frame from the first base. What the study reported, not specific to this receptor: Computational filtering was needed because FACS-sorted repertoires could contain abundant contaminating clonotypes from the bulk population. Because only a couple of donors were included in the study, the extent to which the findings can be generalized is limited. Compared with the primary T-cell response, the secondary T-cell response was faster but weaker, reaching its peak on day 5 rather than on day 15. Most clones expanded after primary vaccination (around 97% of CD4 and 88% of CD8) were re-detected after the booster, suggesting that broad memory maintenance occurred. A small share of clonotypes occurred in both CD4 and CD8 compartments, likely arising from convergent recombination.

As regards this clonotype: Its antigen is still unknown. Nothing much larger sits one base from this clone, and base qualities are not available.

Sample treatment or condition, as interpreted from the label and publication: live attenuated yellow fever vaccine strain. A standard Ficoll-Paque protocol was used to isolate PBMCs from peripheral blood. Dynabeads CD4 and CD8 positive selection kits were used to isolate CD4 and CD8 T-cell fractions. TriZol was used to extract RNA from bulk PBMCs, from CD4 and CD8 fractions, and from dextramer-positive and dextramer-negative fractions. TCRdb records Illumina NovaSeq 6000 as the sequencer. Synthesis of TCR cDNA relied on 5'RACE template switching, a step that introduced a universal primer site along with unique molecular identifiers. Priming for cDNA synthesis came from both the TCR alpha and TCR beta constant segments. Library amplification used two PCR steps, and the second PCR step added sample barcodes and sequencing adapters. Sequencing of libraries was performed on Illumina HiSeq 2500 (2x100 bp) or NovaSeq (2x150 bp). Per the authors' processing: MIGEC was used to demultiplex reads and collapse the reads into UMI consensus sequences, and MiXCR was used for V(D)J alignment. Clonotypes responding to the vaccine were identified with edgeR on replicate PBMC samples, with the criteria of FDR below 0.01 and a log2 fold change above 5 up to day 15. Each bulk clonotype received a CD4 or CD8 identity based on whether the sequenced CD4 or CD8 repertoire contained that clonotype at higher abundance. TCRdb ran its own pipeline on the public reads, namely fastp trimming at Q25 and MiXCR clone calling, and kept in-frame beta chains. Rows with a matching CDR3 protein are joined into one entry that keeps the most common DNA and genes. Clone size and V and J calls follow TCRdb, not the original study. This sample has around 120,000 distinct CDR3 sequences in its table, and about 15% of those were observed once. Together, the top ten hold 40% to 45% of the sample.

The sequencing here drew on CD8+ T cells sorted from PBMCs, taken 5 days after the yellow fever booster vaccination. The chain was built from TRBV7-9 and TRBJ2-1, and perhaps TRBD2 as D gene, on 6 matching bases. This TCR came from a man aged 18 to 29 who received the YFV17D yellow fever vaccine. The bases read TGTGCCAGCAGCTTAGCGGCGGGGTCCTACAATGAGCAGTTCTTC. This translates into CASSLAAGSYNEQFF.